One TCR beta chain is described in this entry. What it binds is not known. The protocol was immunoSEQ multiplex PCR, while the TCRdb copy is restricted to in-frame clones and leaves out a portion. The sample has tens of thousands of clones, 88% seen once. These data belong to a study of T cells in localized non-small cell lung cancer. Regarding the study as a whole: Without multi-region sequencing, intratumor heterogeneity could not be excluded. A median 57 of the top 100 tumor clones appeared in adjacent lung.

The source was peripheral blood, collected before any cancer treatment. The sequence was obtained from a woman between 40 and 69 years old with stage I squamous cell lung carcinoma.

CDR3: CASSKGQGKYEQYF. The CDR3 DNA is TGTGCCAGCAGTAAGGGACAGGGGAAGTACGAGCAGTACTTC. The rearrangement uses TRBV6-5 and TRBJ2-7, with 10 bases that match TRBD1. Germline V gene sequence: CDR1 MNHEY, CDR2 SVGAGI. CDR3 size: 14 residues. Trimming at V came to 5 bases and at J to 4 bases, leaving 5 bases not matched to a gene.